The rows below give T cell receptor beta chains drawn from one sample of a study of Graves' ophthalmopathy and Graves' hyperthyroidism. MiXCR was run by TCRdb on the multiplex PCR reads, yielding one entry per CDR3 protein. The data hold hundreds of thousands of distinct CDR3 sequences, with under 50% observed a single time. Material for sequencing was peripheral blood. These receptor sequences come from an adult man with Graves' ophthalmopathy. The CDR3 runs from the conserved cysteine through the conserved F or W. D genes are given only for firm matches. Part of the rows lack a size; the others show once, few, many or a class for expanded clones.

d_gene,abundance,v_gene,j_gene,len,CDR3nt,CDR3aa
.,.,TRBV19,TRBJ1-1,12,TGTGCCAGTAGTGGGGGGATCACTGAAGCTTTCTTT,CASSGGITEAFF
.,many,TRBV5-1,TRBJ1-1,15,TGCGCCAGCAGCTTGGATCGGGGTTGGATCACTGAAGCTTTCTTT,CASSLDRGWITEAFF
.,.,TRBV7-4,TRBJ1-4,14,TGTGCCAGCAGCTTGGGACAAACGGATGAAAAACTGCTTTTT,CASSLGQTDEKLLF
.,many,TRBV10-3,TRBJ1-1,14,TGTGCCAGCAGGGGCGGCAGACCGTACACTGAAGCTTTCTTT,CASRGGRPYTEAFF
.,many,TRBV29-1,TRBJ2-6,17,TGCAGCGTTGAAGACTGGCAGGAAAGCTCTGGGGCCAACGTCCTGACTTTC,CSVEDWQESSGANVLTF
TRBD1,many,TRBV4-1,TRBJ1-6,17,TGCGCCAGCAGCCGCTTACCGGGACAGGGGAAATATTCACCCCTCCACTTT,CASSRLPGQGKYSPLHF
TRBD1,.,TRBV2,TRBJ2-1,13,TGTGCCAGCGGACGGACAGGGGCCAATGAGCAGTTCTTC,CASGRTGANEQFF
.,few,TRBV25-1,TRBJ1-1,17,TGTGCCAGCAGTCTCCAATACAATCCACCGATGAACACTGAAGCTTTCTTT,CASSLQYNPPMNTEAFF
.,many,TRBV19,TRBJ1-5,16,TGTGCCAGTAGTATCGCTGGGACTTGGGTCAATCAGCCCCAGCATTTT,CASSIAGTWVNQPQHF
.,many,TRBV19,TRBJ1-2,13,TGTGCCAGTAGTATACCAGGGAGCTATGGCTACACCTTC,CASSIPGSYGYTF
.,.,TRBV6-7,TRBJ2-7,16,TGTGCCAGCAGTTACTCAGGGGCAGGGGGAGGCTACGAGCAGTACTTC,CASSYSGAGGGYEQYF
.,.,TRBV29-1,TRBJ1-1,12,TGCAGCTTGGTTAGGGGGGGCACTGAAGCTTTCTTT,CSLVRGGTEAFF
TRBD1,.,TRBV24-1,TRBJ1-4,14,TGTGCCACCTGTGATCCGGGACAGGGTGAAAAACAGTTTTTT,CATCDPGQGEKQFF
TRBD2,.,TRBV9,TRBJ2-7,16,TGTGCCAGCAGCGTAGGACTAGCGGGAGTCTACTACGAGCAGTACTTC,CASSVGLAGVYYEQYF
.,once,TRBV10-3,TRBJ1-1,13,TGTGCCATCAGTAAGGCGACGGAAGGAAAGGCTTTCTTT,CAISKATEGKAFF
.,.,TRBV7-2,TRBJ1-4,15,TGTGCCAGCAGCTCGTACAGGGACGGTAATGAAAAACTGTTTTTT,CASSSYRDGNEKLFF
.,.,TRBV29-1,TRBJ2-7,12,TGCAGCATCGCGGGTAGGGGCTACGAGCAGTACTTC,CSIAGRGYEQYF
.,.,TRBV5-5,TRBJ2-5,13,TGTGCCAGCAGCTTCATCCACCAAGAGACCCAGTACTTC,CASSFIHQETQYF
.,many,TRBV29-1,TRBJ1-2,14,TGCAGCGTTGAACAATGGGATCTTAACTATGGCTACACCTTC,CSVEQWDLNYGYTF
.,.,TRBV25-1,TRBJ1-2,16,TGTGCCAGCAGTTACTCGACTGGGTCGGGGCGGGAAGGCTACACCTTC,CASSYSTGSGREGYTF
.,.,TRBV11-2,TRBJ2-7,18,TGTGCCAGCAGCTGGGGGCGAGAGGGAGGCCCCAGCTCCTACGAGCAGTACTTC,CASSWGREGGPSSYEQYF
.,many,TRBV6-5,TRBJ2-7,14,TGTGCCATCTGGCCAACGATCAGCTCCTACGAGCAGTACTTC,CAIWPTISSYEQYF
.,.,TRBV7-2,TRBJ1-1,17,TGTGCCAGCAGCTTTCGGGGGGCAGGCCACATTTACACTGAAGCTTTCTTT,CASSFRGAGHIYTEAFF
TRBD1,few,TRBV4-2,TRBJ1-6,17,TGTGCCAGCAGCACAGGGATGATCGGGACAGTCAATTCACCCCTCCACTTT,CASSTGMIGTVNSPLHF
TRBD1,many,TRBV12-5,TRBJ2-5,15,TGTGCTAGTGGTGCGATAGGGACAGCCGCCGAGACCCAGTACTTC,CASGAIGTAAETQYF